This TCR beta chain was sequenced in a study of cytomegalovirus exposure and HLA in healthy donors. Study-level results: Later on, an analysis found that several of the most significant clusters appeared to be linked to common viral pathogens, which included parvovirus B19.

Primers: 60 Vbeta forward and 13 Jbeta reverse. Produced via immunoSEQ multiplex PCR; TCRdb's table is partial and in-frame only. The sample lists 160,000 or so clones; roughly 76% were seen once. On this clone itself: Its antigen is not known.

The ends lost 3 bases at V and 8 bases at J; junction bases unmatched: 10. Germline V gene data show CDR1 as LGHNA and CDR2 as YSLEER. The CDR3 covers 16 residues. The rearrangement links TRBV4-3 to TRBJ2-3; TRBD2 agrees at 11 bases. Sequencing was performed on PBMCs. The source is a man aged 55 to 70 in good health and CMV-seronegative. The CDR3 loop is CASSQELAGGDSTQYF. As DNA, the CDR3 is TGCGCCAGCAGCCAGGAGCTAGCGGGAGGTGACTCTACGCAGTATTTT.